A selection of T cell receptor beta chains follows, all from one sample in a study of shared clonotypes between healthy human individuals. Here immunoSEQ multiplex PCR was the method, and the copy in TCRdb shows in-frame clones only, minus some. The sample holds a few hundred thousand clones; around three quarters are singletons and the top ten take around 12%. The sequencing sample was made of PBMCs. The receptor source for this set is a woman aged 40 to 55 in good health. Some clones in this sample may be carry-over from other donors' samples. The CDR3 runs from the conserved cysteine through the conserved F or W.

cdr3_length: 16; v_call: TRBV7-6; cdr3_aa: CASSLLITGGNTEAFF
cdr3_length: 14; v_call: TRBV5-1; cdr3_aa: CASSPGTAQETQYF
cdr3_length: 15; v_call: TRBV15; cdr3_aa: CATSRDNGGADGYTF
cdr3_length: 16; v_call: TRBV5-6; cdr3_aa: CASSFGTGYSSTEAFF
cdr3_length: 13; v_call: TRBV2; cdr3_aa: CASSRIGKETQYF
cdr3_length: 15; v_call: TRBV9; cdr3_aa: CASSVSGRNTGELFF
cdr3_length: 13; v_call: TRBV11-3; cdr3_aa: CASSSRGAAEQFF
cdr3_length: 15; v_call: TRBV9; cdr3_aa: CASSVADRGTDTQYF
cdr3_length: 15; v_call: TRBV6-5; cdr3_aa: CASSYSGGAAETQYF
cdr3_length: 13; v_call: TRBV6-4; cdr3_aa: CASSAGRGTEAFF
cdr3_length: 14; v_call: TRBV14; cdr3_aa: CASSREVSGVEQYF
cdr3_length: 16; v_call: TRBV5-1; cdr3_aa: CASSLAIGGSQETQYF
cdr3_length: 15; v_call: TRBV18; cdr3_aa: CASSERQGDGYEQYF
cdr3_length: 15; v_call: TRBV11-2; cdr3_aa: CASSPGGGTTYEQYF
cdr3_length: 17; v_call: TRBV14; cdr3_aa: CASSVGTGVLRGDEQFF
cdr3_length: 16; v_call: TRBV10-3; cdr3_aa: CAISGQGGSMNTEAFF
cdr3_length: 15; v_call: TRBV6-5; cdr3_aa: CASSYSPSMKYEQYF
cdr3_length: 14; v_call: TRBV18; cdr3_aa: CASSADRGNTEAFF
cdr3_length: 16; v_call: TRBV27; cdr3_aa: CASSLSGLAGGYEQYF
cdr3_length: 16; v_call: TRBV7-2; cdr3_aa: CASSPRGQSPSGTQYF
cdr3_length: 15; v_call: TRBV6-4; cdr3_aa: CASSDVTSGSYEQYF
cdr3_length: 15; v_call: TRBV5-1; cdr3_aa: CASSLEDYALDTQYF
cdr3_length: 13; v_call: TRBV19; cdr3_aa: CASSTARGSPLHF